This TCR beta chain was profiled in a study of memory CD4+ T cells and cytomegalovirus serostatus. For the study at large: Healthy Belgian adult donors included about nine CMV-positive and 20 to 30 CMV-negative people.

Single viable CD3+CD4+CD8-CD45RO+ cells were sorted as the memory CD4+ T cells. CD4+ T cells were isolated by positive magnetic selection. Study conclusions and caveats: 67 of 164 known CMV-associated TCRbeta sequences appeared in CD4+ memory.

With 1 base clipped from V and 8 bases from J, the junction kept 9 bases outside the gene matches. CDR1 is MDHEN and CDR2 is SYDVKM in the germline V gene. The CDR3 loop spans 17 amino acids. As to this clone: Its antigen is undetermined.

Under the authors' procedure: Out-of-frame sequences were removed, leaving 2,000,000 or so distinct TCRbeta sequences. TCRdb's table, derived via immunoSEQ multiplex PCR, lists solely in-frame clones and lacks some. V, J and clone size were drawn from that table, and D and trimming were deduced from the DNA. The repertoire holds around 38,000 clones, over 60% seen once, with roughly 6.5% in the top ten. The specimen sequenced was memory CD4+ T cells from blood. The clonotype was recovered from an adult in good health and CMV-seronegative. The V gene is TRBV28, the J gene TRBJ2-1, with 12 bases that match TRBD1. The CDR3 coding sequence is TGTGCCAGCAGTTTATTGGGGACAGGGGGCGATAAGGATGAGCAGTTCTTC. It is translated as CASSLLGTGGDKDEQFF.